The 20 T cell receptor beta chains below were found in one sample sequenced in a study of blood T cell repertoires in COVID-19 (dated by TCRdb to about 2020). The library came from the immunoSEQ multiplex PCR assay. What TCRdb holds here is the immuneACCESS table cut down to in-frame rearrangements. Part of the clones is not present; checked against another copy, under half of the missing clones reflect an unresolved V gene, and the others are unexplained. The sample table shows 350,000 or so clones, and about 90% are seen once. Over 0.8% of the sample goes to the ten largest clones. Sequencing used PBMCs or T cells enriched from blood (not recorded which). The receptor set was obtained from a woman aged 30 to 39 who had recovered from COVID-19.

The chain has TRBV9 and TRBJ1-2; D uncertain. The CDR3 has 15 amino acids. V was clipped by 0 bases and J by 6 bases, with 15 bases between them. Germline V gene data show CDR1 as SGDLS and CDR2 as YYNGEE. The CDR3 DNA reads TGTGCCAGCAGCGTAGACCCCGCACACCGGGATGGCTACACCTTC. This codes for CASSVDPAHRDGYTF.

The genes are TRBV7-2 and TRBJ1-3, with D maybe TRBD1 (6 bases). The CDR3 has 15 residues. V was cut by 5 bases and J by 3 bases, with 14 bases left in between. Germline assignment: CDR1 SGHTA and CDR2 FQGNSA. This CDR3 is CASSQLRDIGNTIYF. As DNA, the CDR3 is TGTGCCAGCAGCCAATTACGGGACATTGGAAACACCATATATTTT.

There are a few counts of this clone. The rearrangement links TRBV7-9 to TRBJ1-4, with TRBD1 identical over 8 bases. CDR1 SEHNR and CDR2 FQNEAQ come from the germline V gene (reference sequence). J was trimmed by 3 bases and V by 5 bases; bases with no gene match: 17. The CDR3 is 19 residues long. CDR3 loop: CASSPPRIRGRESNEKLFF. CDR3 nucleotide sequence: TGTGCCAGCAGCCCCCCCCGTATCAGGGGGCGGGAATCTAATGAAAAACTGTTTTTT.

The CDR3 is CASSQRGLAGGSSTDTQYF. The DNA for the CDR3 is TGTGCCAGCAGCCAACGTGGACTAGCGGGGGGGTCTAGCACAGATACGCAGTATTTT. The chain couples TRBV3-1 (or the pseudogene TRBV3-2) to TRBJ2-3; 15 bases map to TRBD2. Germline CDR1 LGHDT, CDR2 YNNKEL (reference sequence). J lost 0 bases, V lost 2 bases, and 6 bases had no gene match. The CDR3 is 19 amino acids.

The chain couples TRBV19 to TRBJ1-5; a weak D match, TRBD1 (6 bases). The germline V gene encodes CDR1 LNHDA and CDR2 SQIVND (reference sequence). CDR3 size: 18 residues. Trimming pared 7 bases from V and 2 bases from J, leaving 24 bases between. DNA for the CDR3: TGTGCCAGTATGATTGTTGGGACATCCGTAGGTGGCAATCAGCCCCAGCATTTT. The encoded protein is CASMIVGTSVGGNQPQHF.

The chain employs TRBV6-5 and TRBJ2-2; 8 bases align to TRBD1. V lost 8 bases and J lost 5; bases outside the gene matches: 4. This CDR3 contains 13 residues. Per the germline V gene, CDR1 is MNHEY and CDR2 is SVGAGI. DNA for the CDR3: TGTGCCAGCGACAGGGGAAATACCGGGGAGCTGTTTTTT. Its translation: CASDRGNTGELFF.

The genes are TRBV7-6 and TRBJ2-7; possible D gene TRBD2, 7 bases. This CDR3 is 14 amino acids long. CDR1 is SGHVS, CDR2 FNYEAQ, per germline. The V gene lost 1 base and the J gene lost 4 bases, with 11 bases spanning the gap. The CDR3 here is CASSLGGGLYEQYF. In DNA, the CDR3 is TGTGCCAGCAGCTTAGGGGGGGGCTTGTACGAGCAGTACTTC.

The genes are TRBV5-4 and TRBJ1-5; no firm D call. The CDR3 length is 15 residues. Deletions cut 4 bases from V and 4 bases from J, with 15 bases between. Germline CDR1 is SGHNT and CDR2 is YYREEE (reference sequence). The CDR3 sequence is CASSDGPPGNQPQHF. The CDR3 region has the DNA TGTGCCAGCAGCGACGGGCCGCCGGGGAATCAGCCCCAGCATTTT.

In DNA form, the CDR3 reads TGCGCCAGCAGTGAGTCGGAGGAATCACCCCTCCACTTT. Amino acid sequence: CASSESEESPLHF. The chain links TRBV10-1 to TRBJ1-6, with no clear D. Looked up from germline, CDR1 is WNHNN and CDR2 is SYGVQD (reference sequence). V lost 0 bases, J lost 10 bases, and 7 bases lay in between. The CDR3 is 13 amino acids.

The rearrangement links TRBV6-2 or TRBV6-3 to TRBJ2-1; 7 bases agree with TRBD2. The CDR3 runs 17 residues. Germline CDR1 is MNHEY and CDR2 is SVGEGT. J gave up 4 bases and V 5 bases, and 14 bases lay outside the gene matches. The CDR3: CASSALRPGDYYNEQFF. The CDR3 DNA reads TGTGCCAGCAGTGCCCTGCGGCCGGGGGACTATTACAATGAGCAGTTCTTC.

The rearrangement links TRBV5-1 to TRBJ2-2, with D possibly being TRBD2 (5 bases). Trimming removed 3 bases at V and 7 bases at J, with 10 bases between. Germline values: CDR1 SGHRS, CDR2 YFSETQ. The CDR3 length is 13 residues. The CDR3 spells CASSWGDRGELFF. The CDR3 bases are TGCGCCAGCAGCTGGGGAGATCGCGGGGAGCTGTTTTTT.

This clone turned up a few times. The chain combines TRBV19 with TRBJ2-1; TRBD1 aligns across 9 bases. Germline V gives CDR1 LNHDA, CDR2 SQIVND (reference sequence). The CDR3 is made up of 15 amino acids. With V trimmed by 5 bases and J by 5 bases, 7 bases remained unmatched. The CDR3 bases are TGTGCCAGTAGTCCCACAGGGGGCCTACACAATGAGCAGTTCTTC. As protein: CASSPTGGLHNEQFF.

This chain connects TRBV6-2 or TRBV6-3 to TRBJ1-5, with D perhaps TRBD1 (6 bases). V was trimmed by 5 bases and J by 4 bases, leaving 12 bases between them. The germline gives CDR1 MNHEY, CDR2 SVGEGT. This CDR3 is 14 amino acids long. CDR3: CASSPLDRNQPQHF. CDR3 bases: TGTGCCAGCAGTCCCCTTGACAGGAATCAGCCCCAGCATTTT.

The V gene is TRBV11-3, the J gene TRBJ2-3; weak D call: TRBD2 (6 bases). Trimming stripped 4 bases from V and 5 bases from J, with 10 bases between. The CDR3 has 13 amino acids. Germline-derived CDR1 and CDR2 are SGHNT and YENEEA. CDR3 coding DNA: TGTGCCAGCAGCTCCCGGGGGATAGATACGCAGTATTTT. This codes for CASSSRGIDTQYF.

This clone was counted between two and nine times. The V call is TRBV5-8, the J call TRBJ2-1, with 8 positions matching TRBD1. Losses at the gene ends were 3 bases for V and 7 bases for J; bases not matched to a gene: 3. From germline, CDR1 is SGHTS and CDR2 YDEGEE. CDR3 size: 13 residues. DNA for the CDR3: TGTGCCAGCAGCTCCCGACAGGGGAATGAGCAGTTCTTC. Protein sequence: CASSSRQGNEQFF.

The CDR3 here is CTSSQDGRGNQPQHF. The CDR3 DNA reads TGCACCAGCAGCCAAGACGGTAGGGGTAATCAGCCCCAGCATTTT. This chain uses TRBV1 with TRBJ1-5; the listed D gene, TRBD1, was not tested against the DNA. TRBV1 is a pseudogene segment. The CDR3 totals 15 residues.

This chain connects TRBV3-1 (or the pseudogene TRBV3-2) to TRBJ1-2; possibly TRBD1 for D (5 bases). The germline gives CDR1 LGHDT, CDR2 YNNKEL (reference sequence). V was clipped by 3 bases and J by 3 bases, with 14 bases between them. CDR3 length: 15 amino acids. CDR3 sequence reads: CASSQVGRRDYGYTF. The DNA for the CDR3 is TGTGCCAGCAGCCAGGTGGGGCGTCGGGACTATGGCTACACCTTC.

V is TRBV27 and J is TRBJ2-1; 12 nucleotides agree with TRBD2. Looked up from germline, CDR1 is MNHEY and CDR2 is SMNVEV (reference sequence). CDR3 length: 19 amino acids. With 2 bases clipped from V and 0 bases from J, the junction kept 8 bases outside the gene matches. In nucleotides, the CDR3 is TGTGCCAGCAGTTTAGTAGGGCTAGCGGGGGGGAGCTCCTACAATGAGCAGTTCTTC. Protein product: CASSLVGLAGGSSYNEQFF.

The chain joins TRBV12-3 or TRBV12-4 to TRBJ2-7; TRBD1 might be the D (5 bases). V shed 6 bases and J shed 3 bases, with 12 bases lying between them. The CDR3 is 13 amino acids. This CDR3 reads CASSLTEFYEQYF. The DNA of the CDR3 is TGTGCCAGCAGCCTGACAGAATTCTACGAGCAGTACTTC.

The CDR3 sequence: CATSNMAVREKLFF. As DNA, the CDR3 is TGTGCCACCAGCAACATGGCGGTTCGGGAAAAACTGTTTTTT. V and J are TRBV15 and TRBJ1-4; D unresolved. Trimming stripped 4 bases from V and 8 bases from J, with 14 bases between. Looked up from germline, CDR1 is LNHNV and CDR2 is YYDKDF (reference sequence). This CDR3 is 14 amino acids long.